This TCR beta chain originates from a study of blood T cell repertoires in COVID-19. Study information: Some COVID-19 samples were acute and others convalescent; all came from the United States, Italy and Spain. The analysed material was cDNA or gDNA that came from T cells, B-cell-depleted T cells, or PBMCs.

Trimming removed 7 bases at V and 4 bases at J, with 13 bases between. Germline V gene lookup returns CDR1 LNHDA and CDR2 SQIVND (reference sequence). This CDR3 spans 13 amino acids. Authors' methods: Cell counts per sample came from amplifying reference gene primers. Using immunoSEQ multiplex PCR, the repertoire was profiled, and TCRdb retains in-frame clones only, with some absent. From that table come the V and J calls and clone size; the DNA was used to work out D and trimming. In the table there are around 100,000 clones, about nine tenths of which are singletons. The rearrangement links TRBV19 to TRBJ1-1; the D is unclear. This TCR derives from a man aged 45-60 years with acute or convalescent COVID-19. The sample was peripheral blood. Written as DNA, the CDR3 is TGTGCCAGTATAGGGAGAGATGGCACTGAAGCTTTCTTT. This codes for CASIGRDGTEAFF. Complete variable domain (other parts from reference TRBV19 and TRBJ1-1): DGGITQSPKYLFRKEGQNVTLSCEQNLNHDAMYWYRQDPGQGLRLIYYSQIVNDFQKGDIAEGYSVSREKKESFPLTVTSAQKNPTAFYLCASIGRDGTEAFFGQGTRLTVV.